This TCR beta chain was captured by sequencing in a study of T cells expressing NK-cell markers. About the study: Of eight sequenced donors, seven were HCMV-seropositive and one HCMV-seronegative.

CDR3 length equals 15 residues. Germline V lookup: CDR1 LGHNA, CDR2 YSLEER. Each CDR3 protein gets one entry in TCRdb, which reprocessed the 5' RACE reads and gives no DNA. Its table records about 450,000 distinct CDR3 sequences. The sample comprised blood T cells: a sorted CD56 or NKG2C T cell subset, CD4+ or CD8+ T cells, or bulk PBMC T cells (not recorded which). The origin of this receptor is a woman aged 18-70 years in good health. The gene calls are TRBV4-3 and TRBJ1-2. The CDR3 is CASSQDGAAFYGYTF.